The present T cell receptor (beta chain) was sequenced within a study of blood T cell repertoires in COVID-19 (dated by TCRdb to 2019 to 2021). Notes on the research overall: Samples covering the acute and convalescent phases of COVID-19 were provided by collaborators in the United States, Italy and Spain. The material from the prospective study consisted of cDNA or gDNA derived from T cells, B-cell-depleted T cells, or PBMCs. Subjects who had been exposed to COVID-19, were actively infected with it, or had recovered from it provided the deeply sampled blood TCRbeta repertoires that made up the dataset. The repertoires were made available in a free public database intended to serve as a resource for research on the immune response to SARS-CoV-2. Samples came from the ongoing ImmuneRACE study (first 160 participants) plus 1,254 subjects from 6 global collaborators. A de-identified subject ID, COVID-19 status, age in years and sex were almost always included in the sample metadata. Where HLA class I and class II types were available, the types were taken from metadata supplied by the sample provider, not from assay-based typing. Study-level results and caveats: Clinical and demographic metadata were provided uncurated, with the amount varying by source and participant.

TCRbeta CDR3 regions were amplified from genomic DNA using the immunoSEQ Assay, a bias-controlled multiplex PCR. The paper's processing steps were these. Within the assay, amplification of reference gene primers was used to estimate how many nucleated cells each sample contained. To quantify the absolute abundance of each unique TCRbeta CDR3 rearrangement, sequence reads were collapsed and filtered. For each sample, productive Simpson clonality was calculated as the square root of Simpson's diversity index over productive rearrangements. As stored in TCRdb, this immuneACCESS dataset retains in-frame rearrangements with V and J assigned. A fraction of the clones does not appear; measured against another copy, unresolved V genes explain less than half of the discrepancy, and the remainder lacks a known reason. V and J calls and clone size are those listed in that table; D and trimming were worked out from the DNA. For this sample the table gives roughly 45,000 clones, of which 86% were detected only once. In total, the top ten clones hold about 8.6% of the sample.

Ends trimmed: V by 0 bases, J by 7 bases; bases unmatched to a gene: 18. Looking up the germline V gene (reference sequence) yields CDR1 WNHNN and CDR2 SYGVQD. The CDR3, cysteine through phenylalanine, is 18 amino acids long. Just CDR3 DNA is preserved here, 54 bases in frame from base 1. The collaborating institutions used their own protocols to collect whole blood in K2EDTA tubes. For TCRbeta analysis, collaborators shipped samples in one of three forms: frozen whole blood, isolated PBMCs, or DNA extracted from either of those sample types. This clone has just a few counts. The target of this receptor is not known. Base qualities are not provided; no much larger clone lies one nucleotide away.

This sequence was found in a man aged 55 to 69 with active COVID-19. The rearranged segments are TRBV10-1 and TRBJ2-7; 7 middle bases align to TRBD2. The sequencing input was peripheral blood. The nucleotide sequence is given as TGCGCCAGCAGTGAGTCGAATTCCGGCGCCACTCCCGGGGGGGAGCAGTACTTC. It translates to CASSESNSGATPGGEQYF.